This TCR beta chain was captured by sequencing in a study of blood T cell repertoires in COVID-19. Study-level information: Samples taken during acute and convalescent COVID-19 were collected in the United States, Italy and Spain. Sample material is recorded as cDNA or gDNA derived from T cells, B-cell-depleted T cells, or PBMCs.

In the source study's methods: Scientists estimated how many nucleated cells there were by amplifying reference gene primers. Data came from immunoSEQ multiplex PCR; TCRdb stores just in-frame clones and leaves some out. The D gene and trimming were derived from the DNA, and the V and J assignments and clone size from that table. This sample has some 150,000 clones, with around 89% found just once. The sample consisted of peripheral blood. This receptor was obtained from a woman older than 75 with acute or convalescent COVID-19.

For the CDR3, the DNA is TGCGCCAGCAGCGAAGGCCTGGGGCGCGCCCCCGAGCAGTACTTC. Protein: CASSEGLGRAPEQYF. This chain connects TRBV4-3 to TRBJ2-7; TRBD1 is a possible D gene (5 bases). V lost 5 bases, J lost 6 bases, and 20 bases lay in between. This CDR3 is built from 15 residues. Germline V gene sequence: CDR1 LGHNA, CDR2 YSLEER.